One sample yielded the 14 T cell receptor beta chains listed below, sequenced in a study of beta chain features in type 1 diabetes. Study outcomes and limitations: Type 1 diabetes patients had moderately but significantly shorter TCRB CDR3s in all four CD4+ subsets.

All of the isolated RNA was reverse transcribed, so expressed TCRB transcripts were sequenced. The method was immunoSEQ multiplex PCR; TCRdb's version includes in-frame clones alone and lacks a portion of them. The data contain roughly 350,000 clones, 8% to 10% of them seen just once; the ten biggest clones take up about 0.63%. Antigens for these TCRs are unknown. The sample comprised central memory CD4+ T cells from blood. The receptors originated from a man aged 25 to 40 with type 1 diabetes.

This clone has a count of ten or more. Within the sample, other DNA sequences also encode this same CDR3. The chain links TRBV7-2 to TRBJ2-1; D not resolved. Between the trimmed V and J ends, which lost 2 bases and 7 bases, there was a span of 3 bases. Germline assignment: CDR1 SGHTA and CDR2 FQGNSA. The CDR3 is 11 amino acids. The CDR3 region has the DNA TGTGCCAGCAGCTTAATAAATGAGCAGTTCTTC. This sequence encodes CASSLINEQFF.

The J gene is TRBJ2-3, the V gene TRBV5-1; the D gene is possibly TRBD2 (6 bases). Per germline, CDR1 SGHRS and CDR2 YFSETQ. V was trimmed by 5 bases and J by 6 bases, leaving 16 bases between them. The CDR3 consists of 14 residues. The CDR3 spells CASREGSEVDTQYF. CDR3 sequence (DNA): TGCGCCAGCAGGGAGGGGAGCGAGGTGGATACGCAGTATTTT. Together with reference TRBV5-1 and TRBJ2-3, the CDR3 gives the full variable domain: KAGVTQTPRYLIKTRGQQVTLSCSPISGHRSVSWYQQTPGQGLQFLFEYFSETQRNKGNFPGRFSGRQFSNSRSEMNVSTLELGDSALYLCASREGSEVDTQYFGPGTRLTVL.

This clone was counted a few times. The chain has TRBV27 and TRBJ1-5; no reliable D call. The CDR3 is 16 amino acids. Germline lookup yields CDR1 MNHEY and CDR2 SMNVEV (reference sequence). The V gene lost 5 bases and the J gene lost 0 bases, with 14 bases spanning the gap. CDR3 nucleotide sequence: TGTGCCAGCAGTAGGTCGGGAACGGTTAGCAATCAGCCCCAGCATTTT. It encodes CASSRSGTVSNQPQHF.

The V call is TRBV28, the J call TRBJ2-4, with D perhaps matching TRBD1 or TRBD2 (5 bases each). The length of the CDR3 is 20 residues. V was shortened by 3 bases and J by 1 base, with 25 bases between the two germline ends. In germline, CDR1 is MDHEN, CDR2 SYDVKM. The CDR3 here is CASSLIRDADPNLAKNIQYF. CDR3 DNA sequence: TGTGCCAGCAGTTTGATCAGGGACGCTGATCCTAATCTGGCCAAAAACATTCAGTACTTC.

This clone was counted only a few times. The chain is built from TRBV5-4 and TRBJ2-2; D unresolved. Per germline, CDR1 SGHNT and CDR2 YYREEE (reference sequence). The CDR3 extends over 13 amino acids. Trimming took off 5 bases at V and 1 base at J, with 6 bases between the two ends. CDR3 DNA: TGTGCCAGCAGTCGACAGAACACCGGGGAGCTGTTTTTT. Residues: CASSRQNTGELFF.

In its sample, this clone was seen many times. The rearrangement links TRBV4-1 to TRBJ1-4, with TRBD1 as a possible D gene (5 bases). CDR1 and CDR2 from the germline V gene are MGHRA and YSYEKL. The CDR3 consists of 20 residues. The V end was cut by 0 bases, the J end by 3 bases, with 23 bases between. The CDR3 spells CASSQETAGSARGANEKLFF. The CDR3 region has the DNA TGCGCCAGCAGCCAAGAAACGGCAGGGTCCGCACGGGGGGCTAATGAAAAACTGTTTTTT.

This chain links TRBV28 with TRBJ2-3; 7 bases match TRBD1. V was pared by 11 bases and J by 0 bases, with 8 bases of the junction left unmatched. The CDR3 runs 14 residues. CDR1 is MDHEN and CDR2 is SYDVKM in the germline V gene. The CDR3 DNA reads TGTGCCGTCCGACAGGGCCATAGCACAGATACGCAGTATTTT. It codes for CAVRQGHSTDTQYF.

V and J are TRBV6-1 and TRBJ2-7, with 9 nucleotides matching TRBD2. V shed 0 bases and J 6 bases; nucleotides not matched to a gene: 9. CDR1 MNHNS and CDR2 SASEGT come from the germline V gene. This CDR3 has 16 amino acids. The CDR3 DNA reads TGTGCCAGCAGTGAAGCGGAGATGGCGGGGGGGATCGAGCAGTACTTC. It translates to CASSEAEMAGGIEQYF.

The sample holds many counts of this clone. The rearrangement uses TRBV2 and TRBJ2-5, with D hard to call. CDR1 and CDR2 (germline): SNHLY, FYNNEI. CDR3 length: 13 residues. V was pared by 3 bases and J by 1 base, with 6 bases between. The CDR3 DNA reads TGTGCCAGCAGTGATATAGTCCAAGAGACCCAGTACTTC. It translates to CASSDIVQETQYF. Using reference TRBV2 and TRBJ2-5 for the parts outside the CDR3, the full variable domain is EPEVTQTPSHQVTQMGQEVILRCVPISNHLYFYWYRQILGQKVEFLVSFYNNEISEKSEIFDDQFSVERPDGSNFTLKIRSTKLEDSAMYFCASSDIVQETQYFGPGTRLLVL.

The CDR3 nucleotides read TGTGCCACCCGCATAGCGGGAGATTCGGAGACCCAGTACTTC. Translating it yields CATRIAGDSETQYF. The V gene is TRBV6-6, the J gene TRBJ2-5, with TRBD2 matching over 9 bases. The CDR3 runs to 14 residues. Germline V gene sequence: CDR1 MNHNY, CDR2 SVGAGI (reference sequence). The V and J ends lost 10 bases and 5 bases, in that order; junction bases with no gene match: 11.

This clone was detected ten times or more. The chain uses TRBV13 and TRBJ2-4, with TRBD2 identical over 7 bases. The CDR3 loop spans 13 amino acids. The J segment lost 7 bases and the V segment lost 4 bases, leaving 4 bases of the junction unmatched. CDR1 and CDR2 from the germline V gene are PRHDT and FYEKMQ (reference sequence). The chain's CDR3 is CASSSSGVNIQYF. The CDR3 DNA reads TGTGCCAGCAGCTCTAGCGGAGTTAACATTCAGTACTTC.

In this sample, this clone turned up once. The CDR3 DNA sequence: TGTGCCAGCAGCCTTACAGGGGAGGGGGTTGGCTACACCTTC. Translated, it gives CASSLTGEGVGYTF. The chain joins TRBV11-1 to TRBJ1-2, with 7 bases identical to TRBD1. CDR3 length: 14 amino acids. The trim removed 5 bases at V and 7 bases at J, leaving 10 bases unmatched. Germline CDR1 is SGHAT and CDR2 is FQDESV (reference sequence).

This clone was counted only a few times. The chain has TRBV5-1 and TRBJ2-1, with no clear D. This CDR3 has 11 residues. Between the trimmed V and J ends, which lost 2 bases and 9 bases, there was a span of 6 bases. The germline CDR1 and CDR2 sequences are SGHRS and YFSETQ. The CDR3 protein is CASSFLSEQFF. CDR3 nucleotide sequence: TGCGCCAGCAGCTTTCTTAGTGAGCAGTTCTTC.

There are a few counts of this clone. A much larger clone lies one base from this, so it may be a read error. Within the sample, other DNA sequences also encode this same CDR3. This chain joins TRBV7-3 and TRBJ2-3; no clear D gene. There are 11 residues in the CDR3. The germline V gene encodes CDR1 SGHTA and CDR2 FQGTGA. Trimming left V 5 bases short and J 2 bases short, with 2 bases between. Here the CDR3 reads CASSLTDTQYF. As DNA, the CDR3 is TGTGCCAGCAGCCTCACAGATACGCAGTATTTT.